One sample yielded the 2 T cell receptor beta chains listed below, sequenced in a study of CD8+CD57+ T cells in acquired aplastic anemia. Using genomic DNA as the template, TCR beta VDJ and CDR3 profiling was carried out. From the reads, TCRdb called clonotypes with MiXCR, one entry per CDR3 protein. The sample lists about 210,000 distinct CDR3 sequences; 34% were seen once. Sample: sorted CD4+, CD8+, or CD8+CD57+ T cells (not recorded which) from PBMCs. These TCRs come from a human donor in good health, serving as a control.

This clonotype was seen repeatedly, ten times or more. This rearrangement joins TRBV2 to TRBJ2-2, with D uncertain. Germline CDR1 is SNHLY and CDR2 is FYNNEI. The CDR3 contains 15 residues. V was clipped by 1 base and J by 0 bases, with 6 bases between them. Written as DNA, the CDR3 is TGTGCCAGCAGTGAAGGGGCAGCGAACACCGGGGAGCTGTTTTTT. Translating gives CASSEGAANTGELFF. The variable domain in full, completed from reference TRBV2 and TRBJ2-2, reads EPEVTQTPSHQVTQMGQEVILRCVPISNHLYFYWYRQILGQKVEFLVSFYNNEISEKSEIFDDQFSVERPDGSNFTLKIRSTKLEDSAMYFCASSEGAANTGELFFGEGSRLTVL.

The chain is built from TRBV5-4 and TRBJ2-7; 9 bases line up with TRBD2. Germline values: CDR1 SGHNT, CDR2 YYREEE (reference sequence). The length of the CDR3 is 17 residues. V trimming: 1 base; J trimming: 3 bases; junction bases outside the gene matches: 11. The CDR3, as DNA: TGTGCCAGCAGCTTGACAGGGGCTAGCGGGATTTACTACGAGCAGTACTTC. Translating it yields CASSLTGASGIYYEQYF.